The sequence of this T cell receptor (beta chain) was determined in a study of OX40 agonist ivuxolimab in advanced cancers. Study context: Those enrolled were approximately 83% male, with a mean age of approximately 60 years and ages from roughly 20 to 85. Prior checkpoint blockade (anti-PD-1, anti-PD-L1 or anti-CTLA-4) was permitted; around 40% had it. Three individuals attained partial responses, comprising one hepatocellular carcinoma case and two cutaneous melanoma cases. Notes on the study in general: Still undetermined is the antigen specificity of the expanded peripheral T cells.

On this clone: Its specificity is unknown.

Method: immunoSEQ multiplex PCR; TCRdb's copy keeps in-frame clones and lacks some. Found here are 65,000 to 70,000 clones, roughly 91% of them singletons; the top ten hold 0.3% to 0.45%. Germline CDR1 reads SEHNR; CDR2 reads FQNEAQ (reference sequence). This CDR3 is built from 14 residues. J lost 7 bases, V lost 5 bases, and 7 bases had no gene match. This receptor was obtained from an adult with an advanced solid tumor such as melanoma, head and neck, liver or kidney cancer. The genes are TRBV7-9 and TRBJ1-5; TRBD1 matches at 8 bases. The sequences come from CD4+ or CD8+ T cells sorted from blood, collected in a trial of the OX40 agonist ivuxolimab. The CDR3 here is CASSPDRGGQPQHF. The CDR3 DNA is TGTGCCAGCAGCCCCGACAGGGGAGGGCAGCCCCAGCATTTT.